The next 8 T cell receptor beta chains were all read from a single sample in a study of metastatic and nonmetastatic thyroid tumors. TCRdb re-called clones from the PCR reads using MiXCR. The sample lists about 21,000 clones, about a quarter occurring once. Treatment of any kind had been given to no patient before thyroid surgery. Sample: blood. These receptors all come from a female donor with papillary thyroid cancer or a benign thyroid nodule (not recorded which). Some clones in this sample may be carry-over from other donors' samples.

This clone was found many times. J is TRBJ1-1 and V is TRBV4-3; TRBD1 matches 7 bases. Germline values: CDR1 LGHNA, CDR2 YSLEER. V lost 2 bases and J lost 5; bases outside the gene matches: 5. This CDR3 comprises 14 residues. The CDR3 loop reads CASSQTTGPTEAFF. DNA for the CDR3: TGCGCCAGCAGCCAAACGACAGGGCCAACTGAAGCTTTCTTT.

This clone has at least ten counts. The V call is TRBV5-6, the J call TRBJ2-5, with 8 bases fitting TRBD1. The junction had 13 bases not matched to a gene; V was cut back by 4 bases and J by 5 bases. The germline gives CDR1 SGHDT, CDR2 YYEEEE. There are 16 residues in the CDR3. Here the CDR3 DNA reads TGTGCCAGCAGCATCGGGACAGGATATTCGAGGGAGACCCAGTACTTC. It encodes CASSIGTGYSRETQYF.

This clone has ten or more counts. A much larger clone is a single base away; this may be a read error. The chain links TRBV6-2 or TRBV6-3 to TRBJ1-5; 9 bases agree with TRBD1. The J call may be incorrect, as the DNA end agrees better with TRBJ2-3. The CDR3 contains 16 residues. The germline gives CDR1 MNHEY, CDR2 SVGEGT. CDR3 protein: CASSKGDRVNNQPQYF. CDR3 in DNA: TGTGCCAGCAGTAAAGGGGACAGGGTTAACAATCAGCCCCAGTATTTT.

The chain couples TRBV20-1 to TRBJ1-6; 7 bases align to TRBD1. The CDR3 contains 13 residues. Germline V gene lookup returns CDR1 DFQATT and CDR2 SNEGSKA (reference sequence). The junction had 10 bases not matched to a gene; V was cut back by 7 bases and J by 10 bases. The CDR3 loop is CSVRQGGKSPLHF. The DNA for the CDR3 is TGCAGTGTTCGACAGGGAGGCAAATCACCCCTCCACTTT.

In its sample, this clone was seen many times. V is TRBV12-3 or TRBV12-4 and J is TRBJ2-1; D call uncertain. Trimming cost V 1 base and J 9 bases, with 4 bases left between them. The CDR3 length is 11 residues. The DNA of the CDR3 is TGTGCCAGCAGTTTAGGGGGTGAGCAGTTCTTC. This sequence encodes CASSLGGEQFF.

J is TRBJ1-5 and V is TRBV5-6; maybe TRBD1 (5 bases). Germline CDR1 reads SGHDT; CDR2 reads YYEEEE. The CDR3 is 15 residues long. The V gene lost 5 bases and the J gene lost 5 bases, with 17 bases spanning the gap. This CDR3 reads CASSQGHGLYQPQHF. The CDR3, as DNA: TGTGCCAGCAGTCAAGGACATGGTTTGTATCAGCCCCAGCATTTT.

By sample fraction, this clone is medium-sized. The chain has TRBV20-1 and TRBJ1-2; unclear D gene. Germline CDR1 reads DFQATT; CDR2 reads SNEGSKA (reference sequence). V lost 6 bases and J lost 2, with 19 bases in between. This CDR3 spans 15 amino acids. The CDR3 nucleotides are TGCAGTGCAGCTACTCATAAGGCGGAGAACTATGGCTACACCTTC. Residues: CSAATHKAENYGYTF.

This clone was detected many times. V usage is TRBV19 and J usage is TRBJ2-1, with 9 bases that match TRBD2. The CDR3 runs to 15 residues. CDR1 and CDR2 from the germline V gene are LNHDA and SQIVND (reference sequence). J lost 0 bases, V lost 7 bases, and 4 bases had no gene match. CDR3 sequence: CASTLSGSSYNEQFF. CDR3 sequence (DNA): TGTGCCAGTACCCTTAGCGGGAGCTCCTACAATGAGCAGTTCTTC.